This T cell receptor (beta chain) was found in a study of shared clonotypes between healthy human individuals. About the research overall: CD4 naive cells filled three plates per donor, CD4 memory three, CD8 naive two and CD8 memory one.

Study-wide findings and caveats: Only blood samples were collected, and tissue repertoires likely differ.

As to this clone: Antigen unknown.

Every donor was a Caucasian adult from Nashville, Tennessee. Deep-level assay runs were performed. TCRdb's table, derived via immunoSEQ multiplex PCR, lists solely in-frame clones and lacks some. In the table there are over a million clones, 70% to 80% of which are singletons. With V trimmed by 2 bases and J by 6 bases, 10 bases remained unmatched. Germline V lookup: CDR1 SGHTA, CDR2 FQGTGA. This CDR3 comprises 17 residues. This sequence originates from a man between 18 and 29 years old in good health. Some clones in this sample may be carry-over from other donors' samples. Sequencing was done on a sample of memory CD4+ T cells from PBMCs. The subset is: CD45RA-negative fraction. The chain couples TRBV7-3 to TRBJ2-3, with 11 bases lining up with TRBD2. The CDR3 bases are TGTGCCAGCAGCTTATCCGGGACTAGCGGCGCTTGGGATACGCAGTATTTT. Translated: CASSLSGTSGAWDTQYF.